This TCR beta chain was identified during a study of cytomegalovirus exposure and HLA in healthy donors. Points from the study as a whole: In a later analysis, productive TCRs from donors in an Asian-associated ancestry cluster reportedly carried fewer N-insertions than the cohort mean.

Use of 60 Vbeta and 13 Jbeta primers characterized the PCR. Sequencing was performed with immunoSEQ multiplex PCR; in TCRdb, only in-frame clones are kept and a portion is missing. In total, the table holds around 200,000 clones. The length of the CDR3 is 15 residues. Trimming pared 4 bases from V and 8 bases from J, leaving 19 bases between. Germline-derived CDR1 and CDR2 are SGHRS and YFSETQ. Comments on this clone: Its cognate antigen is unknown.

Sequencing used PBMCs. This sequence joins TRBV5-1 and TRBJ2-1; D might be TRBD1 (5 bases). This sequence was found in a woman aged 18 to 35 in good health and CMV-seropositive. The CDR3 nucleotides are TGCGCCAGCAGCCGCTCCAGGGTTCCTTCGGATGAGCAGTTCTTC. The encoded protein is CASSRSRVPSDEQFF.